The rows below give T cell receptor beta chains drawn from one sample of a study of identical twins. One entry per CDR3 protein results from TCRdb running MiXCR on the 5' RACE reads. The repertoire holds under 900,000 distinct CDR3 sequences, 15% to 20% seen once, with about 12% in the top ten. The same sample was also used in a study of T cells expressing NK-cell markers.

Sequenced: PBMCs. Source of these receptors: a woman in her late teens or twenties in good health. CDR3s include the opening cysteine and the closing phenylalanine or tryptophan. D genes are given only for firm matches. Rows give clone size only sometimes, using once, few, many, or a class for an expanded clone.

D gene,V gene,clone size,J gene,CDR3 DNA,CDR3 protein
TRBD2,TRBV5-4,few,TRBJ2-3,TGTGCCAGCAGCTCTCCGGGTAGCGGGAGATCCCCCCACACAGATACGCAGTATTTT,CASSSPGSGRSPHTDTQYF
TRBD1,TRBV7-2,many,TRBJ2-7,TGTGCCAGCAGCTTCGATCGGGACAGGGCCTACGAGCAGTACTTC,CASSFDRDRAYEQYF
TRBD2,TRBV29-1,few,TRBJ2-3,TGCAGCGTTGAGAGGCGGGAGGGGTCATATACGCAGTATTTT,CSVERREGSYTQYF
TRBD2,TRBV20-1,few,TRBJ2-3,TGCAGTGCTAAGGGGACTAGCGGTAGCACAGATACGCAGTATTTT,CSAKGTSGSTDTQYF
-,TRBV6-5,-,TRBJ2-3,TGTGCCAGCAGTTCTAGGACAGTTGCCACAGATACGCAGTATTTT,CASSSRTVATDTQYF
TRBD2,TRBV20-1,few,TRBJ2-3,TGCAGTGCTACCCGACTAGCGGGAGGGAGCACAGATACGCAGTATTTT,CSATRLAGGSTDTQYF
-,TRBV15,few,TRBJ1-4,TGTGCCACCAGCAGGAGGGGTTTGGGGAAACTGTTTTTT,CATSRRGLGKLFF
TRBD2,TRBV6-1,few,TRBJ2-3,TGTGCCAGCAGTGAAACTAGCGGGATGACAGATACGCAGTATTTT,CASSETSGMTDTQYF
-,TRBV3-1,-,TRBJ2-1,TGTGCCAGCAGCCAAGAGCGGGTGGGGGAGAATGAGCAGTTCTTC,CASSQERVGENEQFF
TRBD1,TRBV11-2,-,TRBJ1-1,TGTGCCAGCAGCTTAGTTCGGACAGGGGGGACCCGGAACACTGAAGCTTTCTTT,CASSLVRTGGTRNTEAFF
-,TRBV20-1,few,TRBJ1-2,TGCAGTGCTAGTCCACGCGGCTATGGCTACACCTTC,CSASPRGYGYTF
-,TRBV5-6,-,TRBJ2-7,TGTGCCAGCAGCCCTGCGACGGGACACCCCTACGAGCAGTACTTC,CASSPATGHPYEQYF
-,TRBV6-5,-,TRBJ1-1,TGTGCCAGCAGTTACGAGGGTGGAAGAGGGGCTTTCTTT,CASSYEGGRGAFF
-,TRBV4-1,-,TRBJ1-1,TGCGCCAGCAGCCAAGTTGGGGTCTACACTGAAGCTTTCTTT,CASSQVGVYTEAFF
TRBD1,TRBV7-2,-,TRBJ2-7,TGTGCCAGCACCTTTTCCGGGACAGGGAGGGAATCCTACGAGCAGTACTTC,CASTFSGTGRESYEQYF
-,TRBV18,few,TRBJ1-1,TGTGCCAGCTCACCACCGAAGGGTATGAACACTGAAGCTTTCTTT,CASSPPKGMNTEAFF
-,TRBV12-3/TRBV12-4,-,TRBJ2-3,TGTGCCAGCACCCAGGAAGATAGCACAGATACGCAGTATTTT,CASTQEDSTDTQYF
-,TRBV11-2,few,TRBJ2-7,TGTGCCAGCAGCTTAATTACCGACAGACCTAAGCAGTACTTC,CASSLITDRPKQYF
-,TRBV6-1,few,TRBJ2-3,TGTGCCAGCAGTGGGACAATCAGCACAGATACGCAGTATTTT,CASSGTISTDTQYF
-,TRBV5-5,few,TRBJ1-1,TGTGCCAGCAGCTTGGGTACAGGCCCGAACACTGAAGCTTTCTTT,CASSLGTGPNTEAFF
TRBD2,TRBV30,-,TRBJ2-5,TGTGCCTGCCCAGGGACTAGCGGTGAAGAGACCCAGTACTTC,CACPGTSGEETQYF
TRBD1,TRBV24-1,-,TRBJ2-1,TGTGCCACCAGTGAGACAGGGCACAATGAGCAGTTCTTC,CATSETGHNEQFF
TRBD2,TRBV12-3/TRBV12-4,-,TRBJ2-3,TGTGCCAGCAGTACCCCGTCGGGGGGAGGCCATAAAGATACGCAGTATTTT,CASSTPSGGGHKDTQYF
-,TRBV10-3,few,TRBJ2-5,TGTGCCGTAGGACCGGTTTCCGAGGAGACCCAGTACTTC,CAVGPVSEETQYF
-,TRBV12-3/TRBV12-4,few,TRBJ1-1,TGTGCCAGCAGTTTAATAAGGGGTCCTAGCACTGAAGCTTTCTTT,CASSLIRGPSTEAFF
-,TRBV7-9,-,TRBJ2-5,TGTGCCAGCAGTTCTATTACTGGACTCGGCCGGGAGACCCAGTACTTC,CASSSITGLGRETQYF
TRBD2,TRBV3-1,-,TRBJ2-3,TGTGCCAGCAGCCAAGCTGAGGCGGGAGCAGATACGCAGTATTTT,CASSQAEAGADTQYF
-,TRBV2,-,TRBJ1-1,TGTGCCAGCAGTGTGAGGAGGGACACTGAAGCTTTCTTT,CASSVRRDTEAFF
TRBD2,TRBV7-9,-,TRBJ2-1,TGTGCCAGCGGCTCAAGTGGAGCGGGAGGCCTCAATGAGCAGTTCTTC,CASGSSGAGGLNEQFF
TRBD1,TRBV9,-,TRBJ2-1,TGTGCCAGCAGCGGCACCAGTAGGACAGGGGGTTACAATGAGCAGTTCTTC,CASSGTSRTGGYNEQFF
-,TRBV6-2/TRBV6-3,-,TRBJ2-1,TGTGCCAGCAGTTACGGATGGGGATCGAGCTCCTACAATGAGCAGTTCTTC,CASSYGWGSSSYNEQFF
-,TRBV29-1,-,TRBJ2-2,TGCAGCGTTGGACCTCCCGAGTACACCGGGGAGCTGTTTTTT,CSVGPPEYTGELFF
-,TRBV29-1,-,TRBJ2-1,TGCAGCGTGATGGCTACCGGGATAGATTATGAGCAGTTCTTC,CSVMATGIDYEQFF
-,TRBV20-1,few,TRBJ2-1,TGCAGTGCTCTAGGACGAGTGTACAATGAGCAGTTCTTC,CSALGRVYNEQFF
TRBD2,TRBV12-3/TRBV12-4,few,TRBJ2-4,TGTGCCAGCAGGGAACTAGCGGGAGGGCTGAAAAACATTCAGTACTTC,CASRELAGGLKNIQYF
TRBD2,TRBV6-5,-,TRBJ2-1,TGTGCCAGCAGTTATCTAGCGGGAGAGAATGAGCAGTTCTTC,CASSYLAGENEQFF
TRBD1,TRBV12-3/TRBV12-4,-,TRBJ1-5,TGTGCCAGCAGTTTAGAAATCAGGGGGCGAACGAGCAATCAGCCCCAGCATTTT,CASSLEIRGRTSNQPQHF
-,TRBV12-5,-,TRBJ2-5,TGTGCTAGTGGTTTGGTGACAGCTCAAGAGACCCAGTACTTC,CASGLVTAQETQYF
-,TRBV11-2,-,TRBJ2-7,TGTGCCAGCAGCTTAGCCCCTATCGAGCAGTACTTC,CASSLAPIEQYF
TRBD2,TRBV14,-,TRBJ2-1,TGTGCCAGCAGCCCCCCGGGCGGGAGGCCCTTTAGGAATGAGCAGTTCTTC,CASSPPGGRPFRNEQFF
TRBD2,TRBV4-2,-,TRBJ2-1,TGTGCCAGCAGCCAACAAGCGGGGGCCTCGTACAATGAGCAGTTCTTC,CASSQQAGASYNEQFF
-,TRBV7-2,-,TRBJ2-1,TGTGCCAGCAGCTTAGCACTTTTCTACAATGAGCAGTTCTTC,CASSLALFYNEQFF
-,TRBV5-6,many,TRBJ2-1,TGTGCCAGCAGCTTGGGTCAGGGGAGCACCTACAATGAGCAGTTCTTC,CASSLGQGSTYNEQFF
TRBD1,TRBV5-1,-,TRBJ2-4,TGCGCCAGCAGCTTAGGGGACAGGCAGCAGACCATTCAGTACTTC,CASSLGDRQQTIQYF
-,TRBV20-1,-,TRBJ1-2,TGCAGTGCTAGAGATCCCCGGGGTTGGGGCTACACCTTC,CSARDPRGWGYTF
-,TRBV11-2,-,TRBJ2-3,TGTGCCAGCTTACGAACGAATACGCAGTATTTT,CASLRTNTQYF
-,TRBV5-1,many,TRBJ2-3,TGCGCCAGCAGCTGGGGCCTAAGCACAGATACGCAGTATTTT,CASSWGLSTDTQYF
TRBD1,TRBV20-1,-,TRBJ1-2,TGCAGTGCCGGACTCGGAGGGGGCCGGGGCGGCTACACCTTC,CSAGLGGGRGGYTF
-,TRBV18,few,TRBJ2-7,TGTGCCAGCTCACCGACAGGCTGGGGCGAGCAGTACTTC,CASSPTGWGEQYF